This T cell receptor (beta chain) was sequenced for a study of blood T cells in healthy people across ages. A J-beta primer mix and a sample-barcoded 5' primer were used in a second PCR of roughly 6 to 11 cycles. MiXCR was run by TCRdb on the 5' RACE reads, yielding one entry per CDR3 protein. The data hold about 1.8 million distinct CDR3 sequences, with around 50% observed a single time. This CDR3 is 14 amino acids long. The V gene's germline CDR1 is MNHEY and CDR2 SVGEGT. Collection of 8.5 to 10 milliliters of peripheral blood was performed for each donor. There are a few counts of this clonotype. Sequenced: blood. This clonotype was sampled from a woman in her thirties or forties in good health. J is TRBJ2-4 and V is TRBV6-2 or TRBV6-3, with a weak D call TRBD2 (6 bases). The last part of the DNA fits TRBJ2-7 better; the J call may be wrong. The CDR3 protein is CASSYPERRGEQYF. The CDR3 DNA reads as TGTGCCAGCAGTTACCCCGAAAGGAGGGGCGAGCAGTACTTC.